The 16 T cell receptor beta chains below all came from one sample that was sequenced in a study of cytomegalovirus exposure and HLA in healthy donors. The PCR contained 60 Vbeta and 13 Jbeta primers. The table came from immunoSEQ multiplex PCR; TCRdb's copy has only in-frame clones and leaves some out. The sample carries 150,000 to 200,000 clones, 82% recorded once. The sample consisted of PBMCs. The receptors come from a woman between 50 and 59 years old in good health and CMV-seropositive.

CDR3 region: CASKRNMISYEQYF. CDR3 DNA: TGTGCCAGCAAAAGAAACATGATCTCCTACGAGCAGTACTTC. This chain uses TRBV2 with TRBJ2-7; D is unclear. Germline values: CDR1 SNHLY, CDR2 FYNNEI. The CDR3 contains 14 residues. V shed 7 bases and J shed 0 bases, with 13 bases lying between them.

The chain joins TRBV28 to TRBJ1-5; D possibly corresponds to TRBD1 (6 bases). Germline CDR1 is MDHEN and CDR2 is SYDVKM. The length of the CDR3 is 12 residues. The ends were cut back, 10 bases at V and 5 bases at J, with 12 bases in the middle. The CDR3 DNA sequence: TGTGCCACCCAGGGGCGACATCAGCCCCAGCATTTT. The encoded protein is CATQGRHQPQHF.

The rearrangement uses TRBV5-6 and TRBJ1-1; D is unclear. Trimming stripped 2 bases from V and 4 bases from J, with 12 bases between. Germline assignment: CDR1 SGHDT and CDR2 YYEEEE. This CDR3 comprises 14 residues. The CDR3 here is CASSFPTEGTEAFF. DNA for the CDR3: TGTGCCAGCAGCTTTCCCACAGAGGGCACTGAAGCTTTCTTT.

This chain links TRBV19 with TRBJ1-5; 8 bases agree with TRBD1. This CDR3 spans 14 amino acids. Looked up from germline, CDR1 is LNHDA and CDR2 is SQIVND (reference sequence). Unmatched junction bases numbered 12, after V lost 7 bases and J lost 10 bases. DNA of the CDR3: TGTGCCAGTATGGGGGACAGGAAGATGGGCCCCCAGCATTTT. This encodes CASMGDRKMGPQHF. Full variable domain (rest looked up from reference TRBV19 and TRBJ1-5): DGGITQSPKYLFRKEGQNVTLSCEQNLNHDAMYWYRQDPGQGLRLIYYSQIVNDFQKGDIAEGYSVSREKKESFPLTVTSAQKNPTAFYLCASMGDRKMGPQHFGDGTRLSIL.

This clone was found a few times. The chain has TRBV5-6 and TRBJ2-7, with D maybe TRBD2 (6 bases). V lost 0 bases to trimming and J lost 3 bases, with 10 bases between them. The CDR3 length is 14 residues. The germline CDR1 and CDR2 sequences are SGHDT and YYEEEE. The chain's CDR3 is CASSLGGDFYEQYF. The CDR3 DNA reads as TGTGCCAGCAGCTTGGGGGGGGACTTCTACGAGCAGTACTTC.

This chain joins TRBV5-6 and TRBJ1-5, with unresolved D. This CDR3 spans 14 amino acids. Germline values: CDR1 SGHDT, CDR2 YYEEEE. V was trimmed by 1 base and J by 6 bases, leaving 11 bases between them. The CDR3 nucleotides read TGTGCCAGCAGCTTGATCGGCGGGAGTCAGCCCCAGCATTTT. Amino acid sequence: CASSLIGGSQPQHF.

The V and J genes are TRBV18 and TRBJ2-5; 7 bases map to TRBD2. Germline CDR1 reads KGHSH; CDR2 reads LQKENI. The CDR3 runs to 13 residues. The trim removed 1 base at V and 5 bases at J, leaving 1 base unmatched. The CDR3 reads CASSPRRGETQYF. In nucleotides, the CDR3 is TGTGCCAGCTCACCACGGCGGGGGGAGACCCAGTACTTC.

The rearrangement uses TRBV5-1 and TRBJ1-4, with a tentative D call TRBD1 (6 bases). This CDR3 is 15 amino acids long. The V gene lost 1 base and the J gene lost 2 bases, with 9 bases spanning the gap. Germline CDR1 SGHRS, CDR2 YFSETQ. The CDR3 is CASSLSTGTNEKLFF. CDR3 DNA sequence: TGCGCCAGCAGCTTGAGCACAGGGACTAATGAAAAACTGTTTTTT.

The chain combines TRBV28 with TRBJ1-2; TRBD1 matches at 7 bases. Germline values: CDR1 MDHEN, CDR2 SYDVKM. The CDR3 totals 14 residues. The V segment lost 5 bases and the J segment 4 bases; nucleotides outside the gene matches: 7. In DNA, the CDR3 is TGTGCCAGCAGTGAAACAGGGGTGCGCTATGGCTACACCTTC. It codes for CASSETGVRYGYTF.

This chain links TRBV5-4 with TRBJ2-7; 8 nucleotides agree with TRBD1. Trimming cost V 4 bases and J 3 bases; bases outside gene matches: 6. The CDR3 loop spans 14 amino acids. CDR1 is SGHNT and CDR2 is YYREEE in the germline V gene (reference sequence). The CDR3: CASSRQGLGYEQYF. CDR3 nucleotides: TGTGCCAGCAGCCGACAGGGGCTAGGCTACGAGCAGTACTTC.

The CDR3 sequence is CASSAGQGALGNTIYF. The CDR3 DNA reads as TGCGCCAGCAGCGCGGGACAGGGGGCGTTAGGAAACACCATATATTTT. The chain employs TRBV4-1 and TRBJ1-3; 12 bases line up with TRBD1. V shed 5 bases and J 4 bases; nucleotides not matched to a gene: 6. This CDR3 is built from 16 residues. The germline CDR1 and CDR2 sequences are MGHRA and YSYEKL.

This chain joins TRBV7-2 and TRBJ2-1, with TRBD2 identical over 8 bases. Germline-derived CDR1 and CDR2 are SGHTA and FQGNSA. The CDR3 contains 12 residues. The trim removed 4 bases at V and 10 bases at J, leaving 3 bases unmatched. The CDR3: CASSYREGEQFF. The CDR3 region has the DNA TGTGCCAGCAGCTATCGGGAGGGGGAGCAGTTCTTC.

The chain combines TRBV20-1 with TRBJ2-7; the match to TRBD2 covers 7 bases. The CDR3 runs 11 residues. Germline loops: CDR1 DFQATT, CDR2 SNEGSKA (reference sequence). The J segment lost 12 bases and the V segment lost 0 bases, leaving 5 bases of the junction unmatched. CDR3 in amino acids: CSARDMRGSYF. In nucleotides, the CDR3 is TGCAGTGCTAGAGATATGCGGGGGTCGTACTTC.

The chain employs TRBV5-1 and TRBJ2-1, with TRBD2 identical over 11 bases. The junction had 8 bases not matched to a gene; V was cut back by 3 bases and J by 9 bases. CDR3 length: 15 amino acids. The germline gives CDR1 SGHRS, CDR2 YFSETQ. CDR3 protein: CASSSLFTSGSEQFF. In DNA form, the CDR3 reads TGCGCCAGCAGCTCCCTTTTTACTAGCGGGAGTGAGCAGTTCTTC.

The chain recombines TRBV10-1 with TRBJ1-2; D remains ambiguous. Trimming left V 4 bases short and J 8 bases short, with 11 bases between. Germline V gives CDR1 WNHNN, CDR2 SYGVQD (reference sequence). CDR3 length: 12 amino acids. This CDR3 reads CASSGWERGYTF. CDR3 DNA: TGCGCCAGCAGTGGGTGGGAGCGAGGCTACACCTTC.

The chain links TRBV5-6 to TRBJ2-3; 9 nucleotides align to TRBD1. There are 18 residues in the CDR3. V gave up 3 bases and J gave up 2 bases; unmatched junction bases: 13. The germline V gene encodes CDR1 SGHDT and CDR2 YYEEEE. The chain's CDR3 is CASSSGQGGGTITDTQYF. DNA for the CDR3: TGTGCCAGCAGCTCGGGACAGGGAGGGGGAACCATCACAGATACGCAGTATTTT.